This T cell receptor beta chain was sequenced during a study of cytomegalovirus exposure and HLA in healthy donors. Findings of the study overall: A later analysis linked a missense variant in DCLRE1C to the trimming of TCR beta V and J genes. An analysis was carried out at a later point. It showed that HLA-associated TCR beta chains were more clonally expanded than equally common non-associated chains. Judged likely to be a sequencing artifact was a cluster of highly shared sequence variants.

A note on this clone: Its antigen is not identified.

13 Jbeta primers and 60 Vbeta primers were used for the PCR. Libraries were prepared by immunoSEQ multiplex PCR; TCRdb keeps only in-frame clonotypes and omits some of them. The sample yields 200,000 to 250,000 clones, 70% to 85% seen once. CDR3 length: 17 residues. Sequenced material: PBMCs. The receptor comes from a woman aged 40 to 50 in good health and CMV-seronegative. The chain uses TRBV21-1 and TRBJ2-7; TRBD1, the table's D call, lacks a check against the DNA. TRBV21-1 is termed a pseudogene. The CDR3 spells CASSKEGKQGARYEQYF. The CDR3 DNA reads TGTGCCAGCAGCAAAGAGGGAAAACAGGGGGCGCGTTACGAGCAGTACTTC.